This T cell receptor beta chain was identified in a study of blood T cell repertoires in COVID-19 (dated by TCRdb to 2020 to 2022). Regarding the study in general: The collaborator samples originated in the United States, Italy and Spain and spanned the acute and convalescent phases of COVID-19. The material from the prospective study consisted of cDNA or gDNA derived from T cells, B-cell-depleted T cells, or PBMCs. The dataset comprised deeply sampled blood TCRbeta repertoires from subjects exposed to, actively infected with, or recovered from COVID-19. A freely available public database, intended as a resource for researchers studying the immune response to SARS-CoV-2, is where the repertoires were released. The samples were drawn from two sources: the first 160 participants of the ongoing ImmuneRACE study, and 1,000 to 1,500 subjects contributed by 6 global collaborators. Sample metadata almost always included a de-identified subject ID, COVID-19 status, age in years and sex. Where available, HLA class I and class II types were obtained from metadata supplied by the sample provider rather than from assay-based typing. The research as a whole found: How much clinical and demographic metadata was included differed by source and by participant, and the metadata was provided uncurated.

Regarding this clone: What this receptor recognizes is not known. Base qualities are not at hand, and no much larger clone is one base apart.

The immunoSEQ Assay, a bias-controlled multiplex PCR, was used to amplify TCRbeta CDR3 regions from genomic DNA. The study's own analysis went as follows. Within the assay, amplification of reference gene primers was used to estimate how many nucleated cells each sample contained. Sequence reads were collapsed and filtered to measure the absolute abundance of every unique TCRbeta CDR3 rearrangement. For each sample, productive Simpson clonality was calculated as the square root of Simpson's diversity index over productive rearrangements. Imported from immuneACCESS, the table was reduced by TCRdb to in-frame sequences with V and J called. These copies leave out some clones; in studies compared against another copy, an unresolved V gene accounts for under half, and the cause of the remainder is not known. Clonal size and the V and J genes are those of that table, whereas D and trimming came from the DNA. This sample is represented by tens of thousands of clones; 70% to 85% of them were singletons. The top ten constitute around an eighth of the sample.

Each collaborating institution followed its own protocols to collect whole blood in K2EDTA tubes. Collaborator samples were shipped for TCRbeta analysis as frozen whole blood, isolated PBMCs, or DNA extracted from either sample type. V is shortened by 1 base, J by 3 bases, and the region joining them spans 6 bases. Via the germline V gene (reference sequence), CDR1 is LNHNV and CDR2 YYDKDF. The CDR3 holds 13 amino acids from the cysteine to the phenylalanine. The read is trimmed to its CDR3 DNA, 39 bases read in frame from base 1. The source of this sequence is a human donor in a cohort sampled during active COVID-19. The V gene is TRBV15 and the J gene is TRBJ1-1; the D gene is not confidently resolved. Material: peripheral blood. The DNA sequence is given as TGTGCCACCAGCAGAGCGTATGACACTGAAGCTTTCTTT. This yields the protein CATSRAYDTEAFF.